A selection of T cell receptor beta chains follows, all from one sample in a study of cytomegalovirus exposure and HLA in healthy donors. Profiling relied on immunoSEQ multiplex PCR, and the TCRdb table lists in-frame clones only, not all of them. The table has over 100,000 clones, around 80% seen once; the top ten hold around 2%. Specimen: PBMCs. Receptors originate from a female donor in good health and CMV-seropositive. The CDR3 runs from the conserved cysteine through the conserved F or W. A D gene is named only where the DNA matches it firmly. Only some rows state a clone size, as once, few, many or a class for expanded clones.

clone_size | j_call | d_call | v_call | cdr3_aa | cdr3_nt
- | TRBJ2-7 | TRBD1 | TRBV4-1 | CASSYGTGDYEQYF | TGTGCCAGCAGCTACGGGACAGGGGACTACGAGCAGTACTTC
- | TRBJ1-5 | TRBD1 | TRBV30 | CAWSGMTGSNQPQHF | TGTGCCTGGAGTGGCATGACAGGGAGCAATCAGCCCCAGCATTTT
- | TRBJ2-7 | TRBD2 | TRBV27 | CASSFMAGASYEQYF | TGTGCCAGCAGTTTTATGGCGGGAGCGTCCTACGAGCAGTACTTC
- | TRBJ2-7 | TRBD1 | TRBV5-4 | CASSLQGGSYEQYF | TGTGCCAGCAGCTTACAGGGGGGCTCCTACGAGCAGTACTTC
once | TRBJ2-5 | - | TRBV6-1 | CASSLGTSGTQYF | TGTGCCAGCAGTCTCGGGACAAGCGGGACCCAGTACTTC
- | TRBJ2-2 | TRBD2 | TRBV7-3 | CASSSSSGSESGELFF | TGTGCCAGCAGCTCATCTAGCGGGAGTGAATCCGGGGAGCTGTTTTTT
- | TRBJ2-5 | - | TRBV5-6 | CASSYLDQETQYF | TGTGCCAGCAGCTACTTAGACCAAGAGACCCAGTACTTC
- | TRBJ1-2 | - | TRBV6-5 | CASSYSGTAGYTF | TGTGCCAGCAGTTACTCTGGGACTGCTGGCTACACCTTC
- | TRBJ2-5 | - | TRBV4-1 | CASSQGPEAETQYF | TGCGCCAGCAGCCAGGGTCCCGAGGCAGAGACCCAGTACTTC
- | TRBJ2-5 | - | TRBV7-8 | CASSLSETQETQYF | TGTGCCAGCAGCTTATCAGAAACACAAGAGACCCAGTACTTC
- | TRBJ1-5 | TRBD1 | TRBV5-4 | CASSAGQGSNQPQHF | TGTGCCAGCAGCGCGGGACAGGGTAGCAATCAGCCCCAGCATTTT
- | TRBJ2-1 | TRBD2 | TRBV27 | CASGYGGRVEQFF | TGTGCCAGCGGGTATGGGGGGAGGGTTGAGCAGTTCTTC
- | TRBJ1-5 | TRBD1 | TRBV18 | CASSSGTVYSNQPQHF | TGTGCCAGCTCATCAGGGACAGTTTATAGCAATCAGCCCCAGCATTTT
- | TRBJ1-5 | - | TRBV2 | CASSERYSNQPQHF | TGTGCCAGCAGTGAACGGTACAGCAATCAGCCCCAGCATTTT
- | TRBJ1-1 | - | TRBV6-1 | CASIRDLGATEAFF | TGTGCCAGCATCAGAGACCTGGGGGCCACTGAAGCTTTCTTT
- | TRBJ2-3 | TRBD1 | TRBV6-6 | CASGQGGTDTQYF | TGTGCCAGCGGACAGGGGGGCACAGATACGCAGTATTTT
- | TRBJ1-2 | - | TRBV6-1 | CASSEVLALEGYTF | TGTGCCAGCAGTGAAGTGCTAGCCCTAGAGGGCTACACCTTC
once | TRBJ1-6 | - | TRBV5-4 | CASSLGASGHTNSPLHF | TGTGCCAGCAGCTTGGGGGCCTCGGGACACACTAATTCACCCCTCCACTTT
- | TRBJ2-2 | - | TRBV9 | CASSPRLVQKPGELFF | TGTGCCAGCAGCCCCCGACTAGTGCAAAAACCCGGGGAGCTGTTTTTT
few | TRBJ2-1 | - | TRBV27 | CASSLSGGSYNEQFF | TGTGCCAGCAGTTTATCCGGGGGTTCCTACAATGAGCAGTTCTTC
- | TRBJ2-2 | - | TRBV18 | CASSPRQRANTGELFF | TGTGCCAGCTCACCTCGACAGAGAGCGAACACCGGGGAGCTGTTTTTT
- | TRBJ1-1 | TRBD1 | TRBV25-1 | CASSGYRGGTEAFF | TGTGCCAGCAGTGGCTACAGGGGGGGCACTGAAGCTTTCTTT
- | TRBJ2-7 | TRBD2 | TRBV5-4 | CASSLGGASGSYEQYF | TGTGCCAGCAGCTTGGGTGGGGCTAGCGGGAGCTACGAGCAGTACTTC
- | TRBJ1-6 | - | TRBV23-1 | CASRDSNSPLHF | TGCGCCAGCAGGGACAGTAATTCACCCCTCCACTTT
- | TRBJ2-5 | - | TRBV21-1 | CASSKVGLAGGGAKETQYF | TGTGCCAGCAGCAAAGTGGGACTAGCGGGAGGAGGAGCAAAAGAGACCCAGTACTTC
- | TRBJ2-7 | TRBD2 | TRBV7-6 | CASSLTSGGASSYEQYF | TGTGCCAGCAGCTTAACTAGCGGGGGGGCAAGCTCCTACGAGCAGTACTTC
- | TRBJ2-7 | - | TRBV6-1 | CASSESSRVDYEQYF | TGTGCCAGCAGTGAAAGTTCCAGGGTTGACTACGAGCAGTACTTC
- | TRBJ2-1 | - | TRBV4-1 | CASSQVYYQGNEQFF | TGCGCCAGCAGCCAAGTATACTACCAGGGTAATGAGCAGTTCTTC
- | TRBJ1-1 | - | TRBV9 | CASSPVSRDTEAFF | TGTGCCAGCAGCCCTGTTTCCCGGGACACTGAAGCTTTCTTT
- | TRBJ1-2 | - | TRBV6-6 | CASSSPFGYTF | TGTGCCAGCAGTTCCCCGTTTGGCTACACCTTC
- | TRBJ1-5 | TRBD1 | TRBV5-6 | CASSFTGVNSNQPQHF | TGTGCCAGCAGCTTTACAGGGGTTAATAGCAATCAGCCCCAGCATTTT
- | TRBJ2-7 | TRBD1 | TRBV5-1 | CASSLSPGQFPYEQYF | TGCGCCAGCAGCTTGTCCCCGGGACAGTTCCCCTACGAGCAGTACTTC
- | TRBJ2-3 | - | TRBV6-1 | CATHKDGSDTQYF | TGTGCCACCCACAAGGACGGGAGCGATACGCAGTATTTT
- | TRBJ1-5 | TRBD1 | TRBV19 | CASSIEGAGQPQHF | TGTGCCAGTAGTATTGAGGGGGCGGGTCAGCCCCAGCATTTT
- | TRBJ1-1 | - | TRBV14 | CASSLTAGTEAFF | TGTGCCAGCAGCCTGACTGCCGGCACTGAAGCTTTCTTT
- | TRBJ2-3 | - | TRBV19 | CASSVGAPTDTQYF | TGTGCCAGTAGCGTTGGGGCTCCCACAGATACGCAGTATTTT
- | TRBJ2-1 | TRBD1 | TRBV7-9 | CSSSFQTGDDEQFF | TGTTCCAGCAGCTTTCAGACAGGGGACGATGAGCAGTTCTTC
- | TRBJ2-3 | TRBD2 | TRBV6-5 | CASSYDGTSADTQYF | TGTGCCAGCAGTTACGACGGGACTAGTGCAGATACGCAGTATTTT
- | TRBJ1-1 | - | TRBV11-3 | CASSFSGGQDTEAFF | TGTGCCAGCAGCTTCTCCGGGGGGCAGGACACTGAAGCTTTCTTT
- | TRBJ2-7 | - | TRBV27 | CASSSYSSSYEQYF | TGTGCCAGCAGTTCCTACTCAAGCTCCTACGAGCAGTACTTC
- | TRBJ1-5 | - | TRBV19 | CASSTSDQPQHF | TGTGCCAGTAGTACTTCAGATCAGCCCCAGCATTTT
- | TRBJ2-1 | TRBD2 | TRBV7-2 | CASRAGVYEQFF | TGTGCCAGCAGGGCGGGGGTTTATGAGCAGTTCTTC
- | TRBJ2-5 | - | TRBV6-5 | CASSPRETQYF | TGTGCCAGCAGCCCCCGAGAGACCCAGTACTTC